Below are 6 T cell receptor beta chains sequenced from a single sample in a study of identical twins. MiXCR was run by TCRdb on the 5' RACE reads, yielding one entry per CDR3 protein. The data show about 790,000 distinct CDR3 sequences, 15% to 20% seen once. These data also formed part of another study, on T cells expressing NK-cell markers.

Sequencing used PBMCs. Every receptor here comes from a woman between 18 and 30 years old in good health.

This chain joins TRBV3-1 and TRBJ2-2, with 8 positions matching TRBD2. With 5 bases clipped from V and 4 bases from J, the junction kept 15 bases outside the gene matches. The CDR3 consists of 18 residues. CDR1 is LGHDT, CDR2 YNNKEL, per germline (reference sequence). CDR3 DNA sequence: TGTGCCAGCAGCTACGGCGGGAGGATACTAGTTGGCACCGGGGAGCTGTTTTTT. It specifies CASSYGGRILVGTGELFF.

This clonotype came up a few times. The rearrangement uses TRBV10-3 and TRBJ1-2; D perhaps matches TRBD1 (5 bases). The CDR3 runs to 12 residues. Germline values: CDR1 ENHRY, CDR2 SYGVKD. V gave up 3 bases and J gave up 4 bases, with 6 bases separating them. CDR3 protein: CAISDDSYGYTF. DNA of the CDR3: TGTGCCATCAGTGACGACAGCTATGGCTACACCTTC.

This clonotype was detected only a few times. This rearrangement joins TRBV20-1 to TRBJ2-3, with 12 bases aligning to TRBD2. This CDR3 spans 14 amino acids. The germline V gene encodes CDR1 DFQATT and CDR2 SNEGSKA (reference sequence). Unmatched junction bases numbered 2, after V lost 4 bases and J lost 3 bases. The CDR3 sequence is CSAKLAGGTDTQYF. The CDR3 DNA reads TGCAGTGCTAAACTAGCGGGGGGAACAGATACGCAGTATTTT.

This clonotype showed up just a few times. The gene calls are TRBV6-1 and TRBJ2-7, with D maybe TRBD1 (5 bases). V gave up 6 bases and J gave up 6 bases, with 15 bases separating them. Germline V gene sequence: CDR1 MNHNS, CDR2 SASEGT. The CDR3 totals 13 residues. In DNA, the CDR3 is TGTGCCAGCAGGCCAGGGTTGTTGGGCGAGCAGTACTTC. Translating it yields CASRPGLLGEQYF.

This clonotype was detected a few times. This chain links TRBV10-3 with TRBJ1-5; D is perhaps TRBD1 (5 bases). V lost 4 bases and J lost 5, with 12 bases in between. The CDR3 is made up of 14 amino acids. CDR1 ENHRY and CDR2 SYGVKD come from the germline V gene. CDR3 coding DNA: TGTGCCATCAGTGTCGCAGGGCCGGATCAGCCCCAGCATTTT. Translation: CAISVAGPDQPQHF.

The table lists this clonotype with a few counts. The chain recombines TRBV20-1 with TRBJ1-5; 7 bases are a match to TRBD1. CDR3 length: 14 amino acids. V dropped 7 bases and J dropped 0; count of bases not matched to a gene: 6. CDR1 and CDR2 from the germline V gene are DFQATT and SNEGSKA (reference sequence). CDR3 region: CSGATGTSNQPQHF. CDR3 nucleotide sequence: TGCAGTGGAGCGACAGGGACTAGCAATCAGCCCCAGCATTTT.